The clone carrying this T cell receptor (beta chain) was recorded only once. Produced via immunoSEQ multiplex PCR; TCRdb's table is partial and in-frame only. The sample contains tens of thousands of clones, about 88% of which appear only once. This sample was taken from a study of control samples from healthy donors and cancer patients. The CDR3 is 14 amino acids. Looked up from germline, CDR1 is SGDLS and CDR2 is YYNGEE. V was shortened by 2 bases and J by 5 bases, with 13 bases between the two germline ends. The receptor was derived from a woman between 45 and 65 years old in good health. V usage is TRBV9 and J usage is TRBJ1-2; TRBD1 might be the D (5 bases). The specimen was blood. The CDR3 sequence is CASSVDSLTYGYTF. Written as DNA, the CDR3 is TGTGCCAGCAGCGTCGACAGCTTGACTTATGGCTACACCTTC.